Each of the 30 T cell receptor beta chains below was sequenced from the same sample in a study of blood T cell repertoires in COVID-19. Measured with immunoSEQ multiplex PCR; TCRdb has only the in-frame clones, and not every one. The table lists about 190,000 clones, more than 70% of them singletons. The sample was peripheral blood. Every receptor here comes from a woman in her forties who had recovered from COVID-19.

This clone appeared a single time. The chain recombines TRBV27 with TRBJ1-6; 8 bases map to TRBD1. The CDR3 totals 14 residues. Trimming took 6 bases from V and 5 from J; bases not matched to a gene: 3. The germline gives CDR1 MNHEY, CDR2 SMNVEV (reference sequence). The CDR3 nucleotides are TGTGCCAGCAGAGGACAGGGTAATAATTCACCCCTCCACTTT. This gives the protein CASRGQGNNSPLHF.

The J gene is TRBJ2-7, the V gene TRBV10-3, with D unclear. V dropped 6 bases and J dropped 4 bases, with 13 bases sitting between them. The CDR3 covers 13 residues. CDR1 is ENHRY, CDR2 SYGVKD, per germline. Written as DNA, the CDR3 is TGTGCCATCAGGGGCGACGTCGGTTACGAGCAGTACTTC. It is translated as CAIRGDVGYEQYF.

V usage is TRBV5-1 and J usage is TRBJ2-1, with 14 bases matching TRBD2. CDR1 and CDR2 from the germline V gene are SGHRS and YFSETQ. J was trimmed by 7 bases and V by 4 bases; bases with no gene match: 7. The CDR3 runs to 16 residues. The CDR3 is CASSVPTSGRANEQFF. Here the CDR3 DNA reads TGCGCCAGCAGCGTCCCGACTAGCGGGAGGGCAAATGAGCAGTTCTTC.

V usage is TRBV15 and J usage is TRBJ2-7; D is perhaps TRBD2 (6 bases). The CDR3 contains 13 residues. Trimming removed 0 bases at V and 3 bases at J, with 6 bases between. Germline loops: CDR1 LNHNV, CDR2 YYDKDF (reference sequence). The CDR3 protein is CATSREGGYEQYF. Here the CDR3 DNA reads TGTGCCACCAGCAGAGAGGGAGGCTACGAGCAGTACTTC.

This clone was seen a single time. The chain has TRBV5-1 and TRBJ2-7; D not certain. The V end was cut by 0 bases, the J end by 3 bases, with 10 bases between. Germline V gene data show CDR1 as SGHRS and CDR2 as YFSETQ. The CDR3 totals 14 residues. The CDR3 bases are TGCGCCAGCAGCTTGGTTTCAGGTAACTACGAGCAGTACTTC. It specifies CASSLVSGNYEQYF.

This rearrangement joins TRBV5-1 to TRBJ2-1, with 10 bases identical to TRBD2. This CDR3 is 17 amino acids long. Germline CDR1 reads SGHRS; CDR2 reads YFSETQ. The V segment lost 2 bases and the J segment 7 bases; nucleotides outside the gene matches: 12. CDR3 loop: CASSFSPLAGVANEQFF. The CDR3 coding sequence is TGCGCCAGCAGCTTTTCTCCTCTAGCGGGAGTAGCGAATGAGCAGTTCTTC.

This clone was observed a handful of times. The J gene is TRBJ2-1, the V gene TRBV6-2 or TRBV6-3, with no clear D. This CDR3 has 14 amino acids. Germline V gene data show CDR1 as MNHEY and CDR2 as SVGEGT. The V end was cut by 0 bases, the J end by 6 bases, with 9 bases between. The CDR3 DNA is TGTGCCAGCAGTTACTCGATTTTGCGCAATGAGCAGTTCTTC. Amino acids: CASSYSILRNEQFF.

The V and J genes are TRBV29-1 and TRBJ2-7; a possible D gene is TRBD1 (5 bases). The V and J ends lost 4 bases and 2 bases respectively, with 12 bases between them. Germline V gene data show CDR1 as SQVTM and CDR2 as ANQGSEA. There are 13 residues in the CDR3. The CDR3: CSVVKGYTYEQYF. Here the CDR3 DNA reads TGCAGCGTTGTTAAGGGGTATACCTACGAGCAGTACTTC.

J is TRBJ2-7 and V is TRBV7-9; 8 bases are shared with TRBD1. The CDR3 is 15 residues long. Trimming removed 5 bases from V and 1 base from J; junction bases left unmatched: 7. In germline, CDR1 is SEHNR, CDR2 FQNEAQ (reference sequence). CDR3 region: CASSPQGVSSYEQYF. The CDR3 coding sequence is TGTGCCAGCAGCCCACAGGGGGTGAGTTCCTACGAGCAGTACTTC.

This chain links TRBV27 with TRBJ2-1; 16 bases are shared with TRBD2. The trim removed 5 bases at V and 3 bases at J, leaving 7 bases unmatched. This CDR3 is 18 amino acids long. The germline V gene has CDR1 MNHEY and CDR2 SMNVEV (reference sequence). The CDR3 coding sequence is TGTGCCAGCAGTCCACCGGGACTAGCGGGAGGGCTCTACAATGAGCAGTTCTTC. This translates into CASSPPGLAGGLYNEQFF.

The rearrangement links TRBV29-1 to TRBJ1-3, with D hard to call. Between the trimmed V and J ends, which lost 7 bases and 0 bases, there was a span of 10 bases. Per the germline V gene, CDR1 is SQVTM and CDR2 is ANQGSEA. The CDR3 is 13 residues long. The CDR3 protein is CSGVPSSGNTIYF. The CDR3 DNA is TGCAGCGGCGTACCGAGCTCTGGAAACACCATATATTTT.

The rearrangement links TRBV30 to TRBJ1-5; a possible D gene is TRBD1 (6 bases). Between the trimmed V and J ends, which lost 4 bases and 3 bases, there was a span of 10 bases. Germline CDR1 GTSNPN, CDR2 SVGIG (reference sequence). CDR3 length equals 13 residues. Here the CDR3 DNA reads TGTGCCTGGAATGGGGACAACAATCAGCCCCAGCATTTT. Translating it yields CAWNGDNNQPQHF.

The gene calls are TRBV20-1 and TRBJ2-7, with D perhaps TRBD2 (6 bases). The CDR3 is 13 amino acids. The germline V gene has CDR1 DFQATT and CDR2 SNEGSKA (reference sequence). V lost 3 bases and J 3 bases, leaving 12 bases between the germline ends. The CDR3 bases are TGCAGTGCTAGTGCCGGGAGCGACTACGAGCAGTACTTC. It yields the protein CSASAGSDYEQYF.

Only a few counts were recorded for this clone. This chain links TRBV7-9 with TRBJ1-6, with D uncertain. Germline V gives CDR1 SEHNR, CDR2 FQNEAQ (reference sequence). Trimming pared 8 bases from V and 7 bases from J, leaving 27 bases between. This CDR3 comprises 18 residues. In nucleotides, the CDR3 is TGTGCCAGCGGCTCATCAGTTGGGCAGAAAGCGGGGAATTCACCCCTCCACTTT. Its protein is CASGSSVGQKAGNSPLHF.

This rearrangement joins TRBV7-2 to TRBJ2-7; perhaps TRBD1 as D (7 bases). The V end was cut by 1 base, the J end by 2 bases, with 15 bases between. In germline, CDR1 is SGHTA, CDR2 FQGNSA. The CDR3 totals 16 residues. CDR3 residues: CASSLDSQGGPYEQYF. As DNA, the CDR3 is TGTGCCAGCAGCTTAGACTCGCAGGGGGGCCCCTACGAGCAGTACTTC.

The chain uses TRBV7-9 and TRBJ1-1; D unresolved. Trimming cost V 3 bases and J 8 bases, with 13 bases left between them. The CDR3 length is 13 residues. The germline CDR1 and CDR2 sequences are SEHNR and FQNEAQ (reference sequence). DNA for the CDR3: TGTGCCAGCAGCTTCGACGGAGACCCAGAAGCTTTCTTT. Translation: CASSFDGDPEAFF.

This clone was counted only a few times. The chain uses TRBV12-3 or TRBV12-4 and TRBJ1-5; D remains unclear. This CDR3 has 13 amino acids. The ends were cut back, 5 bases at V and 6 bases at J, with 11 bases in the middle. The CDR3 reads CASSPQVRQPQHF. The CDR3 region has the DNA TGTGCCAGCAGTCCTCAGGTCCGTCAGCCCCAGCATTTT.

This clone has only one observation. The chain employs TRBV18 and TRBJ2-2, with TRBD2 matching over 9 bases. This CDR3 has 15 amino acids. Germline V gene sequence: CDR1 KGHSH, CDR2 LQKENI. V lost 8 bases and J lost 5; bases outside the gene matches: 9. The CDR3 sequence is CASRVSTSGTGELFF. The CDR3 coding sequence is TGTGCCAGCAGAGTCTCGACTAGCGGAACCGGGGAGCTGTTTTTT.

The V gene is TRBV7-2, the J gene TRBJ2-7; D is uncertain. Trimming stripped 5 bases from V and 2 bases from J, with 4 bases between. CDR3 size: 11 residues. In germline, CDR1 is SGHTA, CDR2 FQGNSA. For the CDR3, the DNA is TGTGCCAGCAGCGACACCTACGAGCAGTACTTC. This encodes CASSDTYEQYF.

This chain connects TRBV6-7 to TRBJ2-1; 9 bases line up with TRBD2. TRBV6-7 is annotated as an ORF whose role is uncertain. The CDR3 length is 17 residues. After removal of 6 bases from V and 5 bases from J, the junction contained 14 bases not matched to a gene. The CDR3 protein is CASRSLIAGEGDNEQFF. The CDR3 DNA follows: TGTGCCAGCAGGTCACTCATAGCGGGAGAGGGGGACAATGAGCAGTTCTTC.

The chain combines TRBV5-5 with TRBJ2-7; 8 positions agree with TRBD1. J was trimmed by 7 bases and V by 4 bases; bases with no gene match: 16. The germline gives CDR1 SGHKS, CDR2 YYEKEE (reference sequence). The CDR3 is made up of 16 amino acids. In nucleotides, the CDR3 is TGTGCCAGCAGCGGGGAACCGGGACAGGAGACTTGGGAGCAGTACTTC. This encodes CASSGEPGQETWEQYF. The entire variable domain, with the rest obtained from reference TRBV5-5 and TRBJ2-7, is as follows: DAGVTQSPTHLIKTRGQQVTLRCSPISGHKSVSWYQQVLGQGPQFIFQYYEKEERGRGNFPDRFSARQFPNYSSELNVNALLLGDSALYLCASSGEPGQETWEQYFGPGTRLTVT.

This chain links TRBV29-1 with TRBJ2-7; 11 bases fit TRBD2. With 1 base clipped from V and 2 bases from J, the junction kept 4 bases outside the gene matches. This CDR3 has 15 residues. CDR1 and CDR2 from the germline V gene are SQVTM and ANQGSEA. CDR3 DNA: TGCAGCGTTGAAGTTGGGACTAGCGGAACCTACGAGCAGTACTTC. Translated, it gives CSVEVGTSGTYEQYF.

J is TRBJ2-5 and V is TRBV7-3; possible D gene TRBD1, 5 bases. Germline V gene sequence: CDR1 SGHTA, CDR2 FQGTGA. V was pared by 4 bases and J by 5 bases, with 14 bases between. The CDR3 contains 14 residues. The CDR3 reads CASSSQGLLETQYF. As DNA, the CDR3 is TGTGCCAGCAGCTCCCAGGGTTTGTTGGAGACCCAGTACTTC.

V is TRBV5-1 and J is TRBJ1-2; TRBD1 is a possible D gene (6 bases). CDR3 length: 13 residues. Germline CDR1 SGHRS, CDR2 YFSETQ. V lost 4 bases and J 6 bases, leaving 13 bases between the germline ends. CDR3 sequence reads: CASSLGQTNGYTF. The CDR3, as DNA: TGCGCCAGCAGCCTCGGACAGACGAATGGCTACACCTTC.

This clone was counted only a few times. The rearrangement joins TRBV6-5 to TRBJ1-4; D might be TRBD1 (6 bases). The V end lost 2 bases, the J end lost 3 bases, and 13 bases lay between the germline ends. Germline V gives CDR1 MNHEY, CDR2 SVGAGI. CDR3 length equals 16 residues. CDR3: CASSYSYRAANEKLFF. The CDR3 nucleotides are TGTGCCAGCAGTTACAGCTACAGGGCCGCTAATGAAAAACTGTTTTTT.

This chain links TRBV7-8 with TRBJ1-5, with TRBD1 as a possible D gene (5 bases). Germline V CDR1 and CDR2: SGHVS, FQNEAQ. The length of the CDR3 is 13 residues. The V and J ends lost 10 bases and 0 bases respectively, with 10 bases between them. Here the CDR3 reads CATTDNSNQPQHF. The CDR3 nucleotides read TGTGCCACGACAGATAATAGCAATCAGCCCCAGCATTTT.

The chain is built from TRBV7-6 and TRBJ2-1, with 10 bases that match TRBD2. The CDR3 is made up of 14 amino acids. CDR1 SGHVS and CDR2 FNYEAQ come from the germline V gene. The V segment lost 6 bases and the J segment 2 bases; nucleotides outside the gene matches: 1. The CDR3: CASRSGGAYNEQFF. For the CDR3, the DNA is TGTGCCAGCAGAAGCGGGGGGGCCTACAATGAGCAGTTCTTC.

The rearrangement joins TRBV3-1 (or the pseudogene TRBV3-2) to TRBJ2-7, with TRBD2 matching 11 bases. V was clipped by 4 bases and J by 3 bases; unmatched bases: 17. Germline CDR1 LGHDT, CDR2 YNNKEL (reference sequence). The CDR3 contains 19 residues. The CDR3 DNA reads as TGTGCCAGCAGCCCTGGAGTGGTTGCTAGCGGGAGGTCCTACTACGAGCAGTACTTC. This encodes CASSPGVVASGRSYYEQYF.

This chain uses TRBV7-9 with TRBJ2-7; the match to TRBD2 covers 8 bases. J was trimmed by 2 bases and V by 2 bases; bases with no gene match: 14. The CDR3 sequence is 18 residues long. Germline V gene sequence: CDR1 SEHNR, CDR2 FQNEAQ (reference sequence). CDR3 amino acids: CASSLPPVIGSGAYEQYF. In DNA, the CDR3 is TGTGCCAGCAGCTTACCCCCCGTTATAGGTAGCGGGGCCTACGAGCAGTACTTC.

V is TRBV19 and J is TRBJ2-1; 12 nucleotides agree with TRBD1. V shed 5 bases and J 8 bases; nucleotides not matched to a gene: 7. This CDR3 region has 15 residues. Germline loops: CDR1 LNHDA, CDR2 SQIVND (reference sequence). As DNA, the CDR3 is TGTGCCAGTAGTGTGGTGGGACAGGGGGCTGATGAGCAGTTCTTC. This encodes CASSVVGQGADEQFF.